Below, 31 T cell receptor beta chains from the same sample are listed, as sequenced in a study of T cell changes during pregnancy in multiple sclerosis. Produced via immunoSEQ multiplex PCR; TCRdb's table is partial and in-frame only. The sample contains around 65,000 clones, roughly 90% of which appear only once. The input for sequencing was peripheral blood, taken in the second trimester of pregnancy. Source of these receptors: a female donor in good health, enrolled as a control in a pregnancy study.

This sequence joins TRBV19 and TRBJ1-1; 8 nucleotides agree with TRBD1. This CDR3 is 14 amino acids long. V dropped 5 bases and J dropped 1; count of bases not matched to a gene: 3. Germline V lookup: CDR1 LNHDA, CDR2 SQIVND (reference sequence). The CDR3 reads CASSYGTGNTEAFF. CDR3 sequence (DNA): TGTGCCAGTAGTTACGGGACAGGGAACACTGAAGCTTTCTTT.

The count of this clone is one. The chain uses TRBV5-1 and TRBJ2-6; D not resolved. This CDR3 is 15 amino acids long. Germline assignment: CDR1 SGHRS and CDR2 YFSETQ. V was cut by 1 base and J by 0 bases, with 5 bases left in between. CDR3 coding DNA: TGCGCCAGCAGCTTGTCCGTCTCTGGGGCCAACGTCCTGACTTTC. Translated: CASSLSVSGANVLTF. Looking up the rest from reference TRBV5-1 and TRBJ2-6 gives the full variable domain: KAGVTQTPRYLIKTRGQQVTLSCSPISGHRSVSWYQQTPGQGLQFLFEYFSETQRNKGNFPGRFSGRQFSNSRSEMNVSTLELGDSALYLCASSLSVSGANVLTFGAGSRLTVL.

This rearrangement joins TRBV28 to TRBJ1-1; 9 nucleotides agree with TRBD1. The CDR3 is 18 residues long. V shed 7 bases and J 0 bases; nucleotides not matched to a gene: 15. Germline CDR1 MDHEN, CDR2 SYDVKM. The CDR3 sequence is CASITWGGQGRLNTEAFF. The CDR3 bases are TGTGCCAGCATTACCTGGGGGGGACAGGGCCGATTGAACACTGAAGCTTTCTTT. The full variable domain, completed using reference TRBV28 and TRBJ1-1, is DVKVTQSSRYLVKRTGEKVFLECVQDMDHENMFWYRQDPGLGLRLIYFSYDVKMKEKGDIPEGYSVSREKKERFSLILESASTNQTSMYLCASITWGGQGRLNTEAFFGQGTRLTVV.

J is TRBJ2-4 and V is TRBV6-5; D is possibly TRBD1 (6 bases). CDR3 size: 12 residues. Trimming took off 8 bases at V and 6 bases at J, with 11 bases between the two ends. Germline CDR1 and CDR2: MNHEY and SVGAGI. The CDR3 DNA sequence: TGTGCCAGCGGGGACACGGCAAACATTCAGTACTTC. This translates into CASGDTANIQYF.

This clone was observed a single time. The V call is TRBV6-5, the J call TRBJ2-1, with 8 bases lining up with TRBD2. V was pared by 0 bases and J by 6 bases, with 4 bases of the junction left unmatched. The germline gives CDR1 MNHEY, CDR2 SVGAGI. The CDR3 consists of 15 residues. Here the CDR3 DNA reads TGTGCCAGCAGTTACTCCCTCCTAGCGGGCAATGAGCAGTTCTTC. Translated, it gives CASSYSLLAGNEQFF.

The chain has TRBV29-1 and TRBJ2-5; the match to TRBD2 covers 8 bases. The length of the CDR3 is 14 residues. Germline lookup yields CDR1 SQVTM and CDR2 ANQGSEA. The V gene end was trimmed by 4 bases and the J gene end by 2 bases; junction bases not matched to a gene: 6. CDR3 sequence reads: CSVAGTRGQETQYF. CDR3 nucleotide sequence: TGCAGCGTTGCCGGGACTAGAGGACAAGAGACCCAGTACTTC.

The chain combines TRBV28 with TRBJ1-5; D perhaps matches TRBD1 (6 bases). V was pared by 5 bases and J by 0 bases, with 11 bases between. The CDR3 is 15 amino acids. The germline V gene has CDR1 MDHEN and CDR2 SYDVKM. The CDR3 DNA reads TGTGCCAGCAGTCAATGGACAGCTAGCAATCAGCCCCAGCATTTT. Residues: CASSQWTASNQPQHF. Drawing the rest from reference TRBV28 and TRBJ1-5, the complete variable domain is DVKVTQSSRYLVKRTGEKVFLECVQDMDHENMFWYRQDPGLGLRLIYFSYDVKMKEKGDIPEGYSVSREKKERFSLILESASTNQTSMYLCASSQWTASNQPQHFGDGTRLSIL.

The chain carries TRBV13 and TRBJ2-7, with 12 bases matching TRBD2. The trim removed 3 bases at V and 4 bases at J, leaving 7 bases unmatched. Germline V gives CDR1 PRHDT, CDR2 FYEKMQ (reference sequence). The CDR3 has 16 amino acids. The CDR3 DNA reads as TGTGCCAGCAGCTTCCCCCGGACTAGCGGGATTTACGAGCAGTACTTC. This codes for CASSFPRTSGIYEQYF.

This clone was detected only once. The chain has TRBV6-5 and TRBJ2-2, with a possible D match to TRBD1 (6 bases). The CDR3 covers 15 residues. The V gene lost 6 bases and the J gene lost 4 bases, with 15 bases spanning the gap. Germline V CDR1 and CDR2: MNHEY, SVGAGI. The CDR3 DNA reads TGTGCCAGCAGCCCGCATCAGGGGATCACCGGGGAGCTGTTTTTT. Residues: CASSPHQGITGELFF.

The chain employs TRBV5-6 and TRBJ1-6; TRBD1 matches at 7 bases. Germline CDR1 SGHDT, CDR2 YYEEEE. The length of the CDR3 is 16 residues. With V trimmed by 4 bases and J by 4 bases, 8 bases remained unmatched. The CDR3 loop is CASSVGPGQYNSPLHF. Written as DNA, the CDR3 is TGTGCCAGCAGCGTAGGACCGGGACAGTATAATTCACCCCTCCACTTT.

V is TRBV7-2 and J is TRBJ1-2; weak D call: TRBD1 (5 bases). Looked up from germline, CDR1 is SGHTA and CDR2 is FQGNSA. This CDR3 has 16 amino acids. V was shortened by 5 bases and J by 8 bases, with 24 bases between the two germline ends. The CDR3: CASSPGGGGQGWGYTF. The CDR3 coding sequence is TGTGCCAGCAGCCCCGGGGGGGGAGGGCAGGGATGGGGCTACACCTTC.

This chain uses TRBV28 with TRBJ2-7, with 7 bases lining up with TRBD1. V dropped 6 bases and J dropped 3; count of bases not matched to a gene: 20. CDR1 MDHEN and CDR2 SYDVKM come from the germline V gene. The CDR3 spans 18 residues. The CDR3 nucleotides read TGTGCCAGCAGCGTGGACAGGAGATATCCTAATCTAGGCTACGAGCAGTACTTC. Translating it yields CASSVDRRYPNLGYEQYF.

This sequence joins TRBV18 and TRBJ1-5; 8 nucleotides agree with TRBD1. Germline V gives CDR1 KGHSH, CDR2 LQKENI. Trimming at V came to 3 bases and at J to 2 bases, leaving 12 bases not matched to a gene. The CDR3 runs 18 residues. In DNA form, the CDR3 reads TGTGCCAGCTCACCTGGGGGAAGCAGGGGGCGAGGCAATCAGCCCCAGCATTTT. Translation gives CASSPGGSRGRGNQPQHF. The whole variable domain, filled in from reference TRBV18 and TRBJ1-5, reads NAGVMQNPRHLVRRRGQEARLRCSPMKGHSHVYWYRQLPEEGLKFMVYLQKENIIDESGMPKERFSAEFPKEGPSILRIQQVVRGDSAAYFCASSPGGSRGRGNQPQHFGDGTRLSIL.

This rearrangement joins TRBV2 to TRBJ1-2; D ambiguous. V was clipped by 4 bases and J by 8 bases, with 14 bases between them. CDR1 is SNHLY, CDR2 FYNNEI, per germline. This CDR3 region has 13 residues. The CDR3 DNA reads TGTGCCAGCAGTGTCGCCGAGAGAGGGGGCTACACCTTC. Its translation: CASSVAERGGYTF.

The rearrangement uses TRBV4-3 and TRBJ1-4; possible D gene TRBD1, 6 bases. There are 15 residues in the CDR3. V was cut by 0 bases and J by 10 bases, with 15 bases left in between. Germline values: CDR1 LGHNA, CDR2 YSLEER. CDR3 coding DNA: TGCGCCAGCAGCCAAGATCAGGGGCCTGACGCAAAACTGTTTTTT. This codes for CASSQDQGPDAKLFF.

CDR3 sequence: CASSYLDSYSNQPQHF. As DNA, the CDR3 is TGTGCCAGCAGTTACCTTGACAGTTATAGCAATCAGCCCCAGCATTTT. This rearrangement joins TRBV6-6 to TRBJ1-5, with D possibly TRBD1 on 5 matching bases. CDR3 length equals 16 residues. Germline lookup yields CDR1 MNHNY and CDR2 SVGAGI (reference sequence). The ends were cut back, 2 bases at V and 0 bases at J, with 11 bases in the middle.

J is TRBJ1-1 and V is TRBV18, with unresolved D. Germline V lookup: CDR1 KGHSH, CDR2 LQKENI. V dropped 2 bases and J dropped 7 bases, with 8 bases sitting between them. The CDR3 has 12 amino acids. The CDR3 region has the DNA TGTGCCAGCTCACCAATAGTTAATGAAGCTTTCTTT. It specifies CASSPIVNEAFF.

The chain carries TRBV19 and TRBJ1-1; D possibly corresponds to TRBD1 (5 bases). CDR1 is LNHDA and CDR2 is SQIVND in the germline V gene (reference sequence). The CDR3 contains 18 residues. V was pared by 7 bases and J by 6 bases, with 30 bases between. The CDR3 sequence: CASNKYGTLGGGFPEAFF. The CDR3 bases are TGTGCCAGTAACAAGTATGGGACCTTGGGGGGTGGTTTCCCTGAAGCTTTCTTT.

The chain recombines TRBV7-2 with TRBJ2-2; TRBD2 matches at 7 bases. The length of the CDR3 is 15 residues. Germline values: CDR1 SGHTA, CDR2 FQGNSA. Trimming removed 4 bases from V and 2 bases from J; junction bases left unmatched: 4. This CDR3 is CASSWRGGNTGELFF. The CDR3 DNA sequence: TGTGCCAGCAGCTGGCGCGGGGGAAACACCGGGGAGCTGTTTTTT.

J is TRBJ2-1 and V is TRBV19; TRBD1 matches at 8 bases. The CDR3 consists of 14 residues. CDR1 and CDR2 from the germline V gene are LNHDA and SQIVND (reference sequence). After removal of 5 bases from V and 8 bases from J, the junction contained 8 bases not matched to a gene. The CDR3 coding sequence is TGTGCCAGTAGTGAGGACAGGGAGTTCGATGAGCAGTTCTTC. This encodes CASSEDREFDEQFF. Full variable domain (outside the CDR3, taken from reference TRBV19 and TRBJ2-1): DGGITQSPKYLFRKEGQNVTLSCEQNLNHDAMYWYRQDPGQGLRLIYYSQIVNDFQKGDIAEGYSVSREKKESFPLTVTSAQKNPTAFYLCASSEDREFDEQFFGPGTRLTVL.

The gene calls are TRBV7-9 and TRBJ2-1; perhaps TRBD1 as D (5 bases). Trimming took off 2 bases at V and 5 bases at J, with 16 bases between the two ends. Germline V lookup: CDR1 SEHNR, CDR2 FQNEAQ (reference sequence). The CDR3 totals 16 residues. The CDR3 bases are TGTGCCAGCAGCTTATTGAGTCCAGGGCTGGACAATGAGCAGTTCTTC. Amino acid sequence: CASSLLSPGLDNEQFF.

The chain links TRBV7-8 to TRBJ2-2; D may be TRBD2 (5 bases). CDR3 length equals 16 residues. Looked up from germline, CDR1 is SGHVS and CDR2 is FQNEAQ. Trimming left V 2 bases short and J 6 bases short, with 16 bases between. CDR3 bases: TGTGCCAGCAGCTTAATACGGTATACGGGGTCCGGGGAGCTGTTTTTT. This translates into CASSLIRYTGSGELFF.

This clone was picked up one time. The genes are TRBV28 and TRBJ2-7, with 14 bases that match TRBD2. Germline V CDR1 and CDR2: MDHEN, SYDVKM. CDR3 size: 14 residues. Trimming cost V 5 bases and J 6 bases; bases outside gene matches: 3. CDR3 nucleotide sequence: TGTGCCAGCAGTCTTGGACTAGCGGGAGGCGAGCAGTACTTC. Its protein product is CASSLGLAGGEQYF.

This clone was observed once. The V gene is TRBV29-1, the J gene TRBJ2-1; TRBD2 aligns across 7 bases. Germline V gene data show CDR1 as SQVTM and CDR2 as ANQGSEA. After removal of 0 bases from V and 3 bases from J, the junction contained 5 bases not matched to a gene. This CDR3 has 15 amino acids. CDR3 DNA sequence: TGCAGCGTTGAAGATATTCGCGGGGGCTACAATGAGCAGTTCTTC. Residues: CSVEDIRGGYNEQFF.

V usage is TRBV5-1 and J usage is TRBJ2-7; TRBD2 aligns across 8 bases. The length of the CDR3 is 16 residues. Germline CDR1 is SGHRS and CDR2 is YFSETQ. V lost 4 bases to trimming and J lost 2 bases; unmatched junction nucleotides: 11. In nucleotides, the CDR3 is TGCGCCAGCAGCGTGTCAAGCGGGAGCTTAGCCTACGAGCAGTACTTC. Encoded protein: CASSVSSGSLAYEQYF.

The chain is built from TRBV6-1 and TRBJ2-2, with 10 bases lining up with TRBD1. Germline V gives CDR1 MNHNS, CDR2 SASEGT. V lost 5 bases and J lost 4; bases outside the gene matches: 10. This CDR3 is built from 17 residues. The CDR3 coding sequence is TGTGCCAGCAGTCAAGGACAGGGGGTGAGCGGCACCGGGGAGCTGTTTTTT. Its protein product is CASSQGQGVSGTGELFF.

V is TRBV10-3 and J is TRBJ2-3; 9 nucleotides match TRBD2. Looked up from germline, CDR1 is ENHRY and CDR2 is SYGVKD. The CDR3 has 18 residues. J gave up 0 bases and V 0 bases, and 7 bases lay outside the gene matches. The CDR3 DNA is TGTGCCATCAGTGAGTCGGGTAGCGGGAGCCTTAGCACAGATACGCAGTATTTT. The encoded protein is CAISESGSGSLSTDTQYF.

The chain recombines TRBV2 with TRBJ2-7; 9 nucleotides align to TRBD1. V lost 5 bases to trimming and J lost 5 bases; unmatched junction nucleotides: 4. In germline, CDR1 is SNHLY, CDR2 FYNNEI. The CDR3 has 13 amino acids. This chain's CDR3 is CASSRDREHEQYF. Written as DNA, the CDR3 is TGTGCCAGCAGTAGGGACAGGGAACACGAGCAGTACTTC.

The genes are TRBV5-4 and TRBJ2-1; 9 positions match TRBD1. From germline, CDR1 is SGHNT and CDR2 YYREEE (reference sequence). With 4 bases clipped from V and 12 bases from J, the junction kept 5 bases outside the gene matches. This CDR3 is 12 amino acids long. This CDR3 is CASSPPTGGQFF. CDR3 bases: TGTGCCAGCAGCCCACCGACAGGGGGGCAGTTCTTC.

The chain joins TRBV5-1 to TRBJ2-3; 14 bases align to TRBD2. J was trimmed by 4 bases and V by 3 bases; bases with no gene match: 10. CDR1 SGHRS and CDR2 YFSETQ come from the germline V gene. The CDR3 extends over 18 amino acids. The CDR3 region has the DNA TGCGCCAGCAGCTCCGGGACTAGCGGGAGCCCGAGCGCAGATACGCAGTATTTT. Translation: CASSSGTSGSPSADTQYF.

V is TRBV7-9 and J is TRBJ1-2; TRBD1 agrees at 8 bases. From germline, CDR1 is SEHNR and CDR2 FQNEAQ (reference sequence). V dropped 4 bases and J dropped 8; count of bases not matched to a gene: 9. The CDR3 totals 14 residues. This chain's CDR3 is CASSSTDRVEGYTF. The DNA of the CDR3 is TGTGCCAGCAGCTCCACGGACAGGGTGGAAGGCTACACCTTC.